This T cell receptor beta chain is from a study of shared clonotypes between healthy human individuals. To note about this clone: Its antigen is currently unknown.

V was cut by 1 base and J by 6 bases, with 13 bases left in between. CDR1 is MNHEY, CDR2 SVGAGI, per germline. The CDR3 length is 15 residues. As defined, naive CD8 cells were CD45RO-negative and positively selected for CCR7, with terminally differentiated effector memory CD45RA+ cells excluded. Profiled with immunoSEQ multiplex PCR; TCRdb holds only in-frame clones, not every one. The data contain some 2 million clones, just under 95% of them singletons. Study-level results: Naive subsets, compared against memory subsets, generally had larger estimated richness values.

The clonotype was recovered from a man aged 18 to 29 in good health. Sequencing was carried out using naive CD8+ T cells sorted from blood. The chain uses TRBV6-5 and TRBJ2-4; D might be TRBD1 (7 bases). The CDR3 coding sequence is TGTGCCAGCAGTTACTGGCAGGGGGGAGGAAACATTCAGTACTTC. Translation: CASSYWQGGGNIQYF.